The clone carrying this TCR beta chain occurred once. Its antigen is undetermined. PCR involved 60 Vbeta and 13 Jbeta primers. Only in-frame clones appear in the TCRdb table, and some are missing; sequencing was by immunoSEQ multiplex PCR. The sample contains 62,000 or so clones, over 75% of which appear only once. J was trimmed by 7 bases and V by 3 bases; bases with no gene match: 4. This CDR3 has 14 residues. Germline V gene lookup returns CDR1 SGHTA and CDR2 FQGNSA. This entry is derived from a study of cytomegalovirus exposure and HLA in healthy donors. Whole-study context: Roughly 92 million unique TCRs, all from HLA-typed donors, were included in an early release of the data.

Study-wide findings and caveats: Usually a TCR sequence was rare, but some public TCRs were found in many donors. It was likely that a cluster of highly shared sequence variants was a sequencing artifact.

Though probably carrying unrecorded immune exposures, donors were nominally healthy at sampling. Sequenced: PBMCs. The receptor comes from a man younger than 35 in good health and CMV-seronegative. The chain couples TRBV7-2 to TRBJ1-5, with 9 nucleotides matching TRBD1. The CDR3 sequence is CASSFRTGEQPQHF. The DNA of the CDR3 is TGTGCCAGCAGCTTCCGGACAGGGGAACAGCCCCAGCATTTT.